This T cell receptor beta chain was captured by sequencing in a study of tumor-infiltrating lymphocytes in primary liver carcinoma. The researchers obtained blood RNA from unsorted whole blood and also extracted germline DNA. The CDR3 covers 16 residues. V dropped 3 bases and J dropped 1 base, with 14 bases sitting between them. In germline, CDR1 is MDHEN, CDR2 SYDVKM. Production of TCR beta cDNA used 400 to 600 ng total RNA together with a constant-region primer. Slightly modified ARM-PCR with three nested multiplex PCR rounds yielded TCR beta libraries. The study ran its first two PCR rounds for around 9 cycles each, using TRBV1-TRBV30 forward primers and a C-beta reverse primer. TCRdb re-derived calls from the multiplex PCR reads in MiXCR, one entry per CDR3 protein. Here the sample spans some 320,000 distinct CDR3 sequences, 55% to 65% being singletons.

The source of this sequence is a man aged 35 to 55 with primary liver carcinoma and hepatitis B virus infection. Sequencing was carried out using peripheral blood. The chain combines TRBV28 with TRBJ2-3; D remains unclear. CDR3 nucleotide sequence: TGTGCCAGCAGTTTGGCGTCACGCGCTGGCACAGATACGCAGTATTTT. This gives the protein CASSLASRAGTDTQYF.